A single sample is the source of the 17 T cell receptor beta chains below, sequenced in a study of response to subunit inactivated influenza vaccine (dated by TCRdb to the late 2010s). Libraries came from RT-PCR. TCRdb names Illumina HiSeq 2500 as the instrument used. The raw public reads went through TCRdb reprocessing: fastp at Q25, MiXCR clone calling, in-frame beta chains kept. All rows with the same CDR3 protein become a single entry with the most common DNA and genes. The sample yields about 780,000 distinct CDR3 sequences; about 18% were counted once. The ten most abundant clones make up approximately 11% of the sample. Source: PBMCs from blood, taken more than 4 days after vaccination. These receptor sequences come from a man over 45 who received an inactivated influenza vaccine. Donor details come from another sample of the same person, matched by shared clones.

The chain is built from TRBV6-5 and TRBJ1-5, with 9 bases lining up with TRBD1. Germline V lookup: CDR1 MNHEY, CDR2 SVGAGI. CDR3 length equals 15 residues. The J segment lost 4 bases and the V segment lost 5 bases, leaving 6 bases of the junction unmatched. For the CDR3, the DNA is TGTGCCAGCAGTCCACTCGGGACAGGGAATCAGCCCCAGCATTTT. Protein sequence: CASSPLGTGNQPQHF.

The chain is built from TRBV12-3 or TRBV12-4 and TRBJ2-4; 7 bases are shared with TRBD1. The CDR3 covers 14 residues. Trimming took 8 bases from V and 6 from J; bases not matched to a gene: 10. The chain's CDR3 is CASARQGFGNIQYF. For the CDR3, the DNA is TGTGCCAGCGCTAGACAGGGATTCGGAAACATTCAGTACTTC.

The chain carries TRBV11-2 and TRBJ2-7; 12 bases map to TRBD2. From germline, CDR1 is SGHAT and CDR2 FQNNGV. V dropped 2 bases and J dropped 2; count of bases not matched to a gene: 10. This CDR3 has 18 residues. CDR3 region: CASSLYRWTSGIAYEQYF. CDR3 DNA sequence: TGTGCCAGCAGCTTATATCGTTGGACTAGCGGGATTGCCTACGAGCAGTACTTC.

CDR3 amino acids: CSASQGRPRDTQYF. The DNA of the CDR3 is TGCAGTGCCAGCCAAGGTCGACCTCGAGATACGCAGTATTTT. The chain carries TRBV20-1 and TRBJ2-3; D unresolved. V lost 6 bases to trimming and J lost 5 bases, with 18 bases between them. The CDR3 has 14 residues. Per germline, CDR1 DFQATT and CDR2 SNEGSKA (reference sequence).

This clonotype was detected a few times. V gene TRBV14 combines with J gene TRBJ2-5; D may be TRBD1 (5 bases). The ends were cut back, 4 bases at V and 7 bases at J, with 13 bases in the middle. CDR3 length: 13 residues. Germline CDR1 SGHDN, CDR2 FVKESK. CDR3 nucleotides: TGTGCCAGCAGCCGACAGTGGGATTTGACCCAGTACTTC. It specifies CASSRQWDLTQYF. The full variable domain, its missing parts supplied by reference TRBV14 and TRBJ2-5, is EAGVTQFPSHSVIEKGQTVTLRCDPISGHDNLYWYRRVMGKEIKFLLHFVKESKQDESGMPNNRFLAERTGGTYSTLKVQPAELEDSGVYFCASSRQWDLTQYFGPGTRLLVL.

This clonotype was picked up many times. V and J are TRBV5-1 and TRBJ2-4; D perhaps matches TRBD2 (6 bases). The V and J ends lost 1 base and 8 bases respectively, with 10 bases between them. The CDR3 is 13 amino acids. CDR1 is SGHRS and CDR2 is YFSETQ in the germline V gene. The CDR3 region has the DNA TGCGCCAGCAGCTTGAACCGGAGGGACATTCAGTACTTC. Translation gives CASSLNRRDIQYF.

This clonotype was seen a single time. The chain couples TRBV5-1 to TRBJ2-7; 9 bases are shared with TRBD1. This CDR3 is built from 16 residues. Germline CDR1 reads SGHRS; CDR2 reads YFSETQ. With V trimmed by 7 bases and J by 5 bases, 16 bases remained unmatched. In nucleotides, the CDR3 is TGCGCCAGCGTTGCTTTGGGACAGGGCATTTCCAACGAGCAGTACTTC. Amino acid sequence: CASVALGQGISNEQYF.

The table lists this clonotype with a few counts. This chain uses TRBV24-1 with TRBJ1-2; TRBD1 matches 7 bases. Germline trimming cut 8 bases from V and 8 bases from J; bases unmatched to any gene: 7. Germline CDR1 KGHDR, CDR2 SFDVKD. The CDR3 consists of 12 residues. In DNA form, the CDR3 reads TGTGCCACCATGGGGACAGAGGGCGGCTACACCTTC. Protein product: CATMGTEGGYTF.

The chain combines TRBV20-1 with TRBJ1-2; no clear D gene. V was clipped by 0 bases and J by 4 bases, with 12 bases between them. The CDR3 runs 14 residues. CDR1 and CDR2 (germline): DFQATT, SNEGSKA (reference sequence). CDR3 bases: TGCAGTGCTAGAGATCTCAGAGGGCCCTATGGCTACACCTTC. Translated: CSARDLRGPYGYTF.

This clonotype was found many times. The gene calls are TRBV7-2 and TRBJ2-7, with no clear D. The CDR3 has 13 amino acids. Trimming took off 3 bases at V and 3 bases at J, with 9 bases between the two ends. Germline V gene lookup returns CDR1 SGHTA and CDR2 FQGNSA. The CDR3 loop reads CASSFSGYYEQYF. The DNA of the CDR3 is TGTGCCAGCAGCTTTTCCGGATACTACGAGCAGTACTTC.

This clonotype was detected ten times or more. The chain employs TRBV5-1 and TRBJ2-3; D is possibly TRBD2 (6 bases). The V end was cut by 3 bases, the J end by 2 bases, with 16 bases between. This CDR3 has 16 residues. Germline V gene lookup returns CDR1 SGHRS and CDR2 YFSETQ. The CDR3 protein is CASSSSLAGTTDTQYF. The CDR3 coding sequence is TGCGCCAGCAGCTCCTCCTTGGCGGGGACCACAGATACGCAGTATTTT.

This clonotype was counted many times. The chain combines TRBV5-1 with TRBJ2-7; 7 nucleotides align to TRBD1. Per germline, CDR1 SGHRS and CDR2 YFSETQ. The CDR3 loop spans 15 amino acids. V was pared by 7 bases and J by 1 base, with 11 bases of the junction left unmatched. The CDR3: CASRASTGTSYEQYF. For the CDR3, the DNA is TGCGCCAGCCGAGCCTCGACAGGGACATCCTACGAGCAGTACTTC.

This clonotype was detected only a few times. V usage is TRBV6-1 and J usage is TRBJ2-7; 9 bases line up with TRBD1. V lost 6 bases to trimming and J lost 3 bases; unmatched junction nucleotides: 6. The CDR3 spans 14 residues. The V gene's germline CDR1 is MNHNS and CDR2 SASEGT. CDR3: CASRKGQGLYEQYF. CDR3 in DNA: TGTGCCAGCAGGAAGGGACAGGGTCTCTACGAGCAGTACTTC.

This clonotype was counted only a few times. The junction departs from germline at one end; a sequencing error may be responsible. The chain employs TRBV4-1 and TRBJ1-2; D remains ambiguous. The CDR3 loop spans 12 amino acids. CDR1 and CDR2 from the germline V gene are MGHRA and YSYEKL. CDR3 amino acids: CASSFDHSGRSF. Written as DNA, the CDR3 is TGCGCCAGCAGCTTTGACCACAGCGGGCGCTCCTTC.

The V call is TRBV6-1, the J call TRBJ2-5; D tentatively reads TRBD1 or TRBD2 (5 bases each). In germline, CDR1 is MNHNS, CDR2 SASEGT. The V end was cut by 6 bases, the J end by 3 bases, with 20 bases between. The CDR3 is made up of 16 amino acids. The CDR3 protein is CASRHDRDVSEETQYF. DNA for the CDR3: TGTGCCAGCAGGCATGACCGGGACGTCAGCGAAGAGACCCAGTACTTC.

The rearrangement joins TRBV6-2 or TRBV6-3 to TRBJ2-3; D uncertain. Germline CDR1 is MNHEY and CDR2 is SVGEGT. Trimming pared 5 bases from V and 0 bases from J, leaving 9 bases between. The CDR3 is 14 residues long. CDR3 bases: TGTGCCAGCAGTAAGACACGAAGCACAGATACGCAGTATTTT. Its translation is CASSKTRSTDTQYF.

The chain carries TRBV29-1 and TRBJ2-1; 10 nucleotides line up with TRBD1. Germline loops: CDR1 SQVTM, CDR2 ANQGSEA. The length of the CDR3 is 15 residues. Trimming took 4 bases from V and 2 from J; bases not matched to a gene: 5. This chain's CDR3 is CSVALGQGPYNEQFF. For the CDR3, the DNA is TGCAGCGTTGCCCTGGGACAGGGGCCCTACAATGAGCAGTTCTTC.